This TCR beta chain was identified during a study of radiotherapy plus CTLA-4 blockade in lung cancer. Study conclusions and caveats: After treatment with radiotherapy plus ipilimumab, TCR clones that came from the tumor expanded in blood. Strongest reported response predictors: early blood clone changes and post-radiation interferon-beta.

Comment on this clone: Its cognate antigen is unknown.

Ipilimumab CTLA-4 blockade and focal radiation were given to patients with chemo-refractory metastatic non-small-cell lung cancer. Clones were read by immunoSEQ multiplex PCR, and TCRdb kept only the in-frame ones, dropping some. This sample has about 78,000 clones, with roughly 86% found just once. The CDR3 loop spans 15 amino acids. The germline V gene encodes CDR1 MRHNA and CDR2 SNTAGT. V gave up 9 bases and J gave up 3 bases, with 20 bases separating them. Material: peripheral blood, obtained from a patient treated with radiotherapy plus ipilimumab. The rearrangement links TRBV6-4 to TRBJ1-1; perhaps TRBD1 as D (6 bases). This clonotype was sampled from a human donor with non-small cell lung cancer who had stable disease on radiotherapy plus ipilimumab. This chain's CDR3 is CARRQEFVQDTEAFF. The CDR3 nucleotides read TGTGCCAGAAGACAGGAATTTGTTCAGGACACTGAAGCTTTCTTT.